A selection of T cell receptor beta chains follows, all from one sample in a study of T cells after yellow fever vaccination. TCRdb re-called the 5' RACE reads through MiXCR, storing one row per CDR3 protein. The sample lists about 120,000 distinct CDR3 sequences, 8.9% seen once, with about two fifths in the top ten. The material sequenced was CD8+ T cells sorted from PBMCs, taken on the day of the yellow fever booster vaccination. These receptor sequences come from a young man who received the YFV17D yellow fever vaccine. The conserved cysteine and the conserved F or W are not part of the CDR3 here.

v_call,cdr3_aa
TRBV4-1,ASSQRWSLGGTEAF
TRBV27,ASSPTGGITEAF
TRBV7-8,ASSLQGLRDTEAF
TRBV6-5,ASSTAPGGNQPQH
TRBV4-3,ASSQRGGANTEAF
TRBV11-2,ASSRQGYTGELF
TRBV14,ASSQVGAGETQY
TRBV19,ASSISRALYNEQF
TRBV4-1,ASSQAAVDLS
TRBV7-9,ASTLDSSYEQY
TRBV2,ASNPGDYNEQF
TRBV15,ATSRDPNQPQH
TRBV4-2,ASSQRQGNTGELF
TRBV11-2,ASSPAGRPGAQY
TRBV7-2,ASSFGSGGDSYNEQF
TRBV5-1,ASSSPERSYNEQF
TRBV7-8,ASSLGGTVETQY
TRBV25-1,ASSREAGTIFF
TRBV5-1,ASSLFGGAGETQY
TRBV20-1,SARGYSSYNEQF
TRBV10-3,AISRAGDTQY
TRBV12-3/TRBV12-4,ASSVPPRDTFYNEQF
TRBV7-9,AGKGGRAEIC
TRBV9,ASSVVQATDTQY
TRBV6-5,ASSPQGSTTEAF
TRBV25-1,ASNGGGDGYT
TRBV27,ASSLSRGPGTEAF
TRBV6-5,ASSYWGATNEKLF
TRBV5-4,ASSLETAYEQY
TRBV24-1,ATSDPGLSGELF
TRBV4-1,ASSQGDRHNEQF
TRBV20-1,SARDRGVPTDTQY
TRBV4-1,ASSQEGTGGSTNEKLF